These 29 T cell receptor beta chains were sequenced from one sample in a study of cytomegalovirus exposure and HLA in healthy donors. Libraries were prepared by immunoSEQ multiplex PCR; TCRdb keeps only in-frame clonotypes and omits some of them. The sample has about 330,000 clones; roughly 90% are singletons. Sequencing was carried out using PBMCs. The receptors originated from a woman under 30 in good health and CMV-seronegative.

The chain uses TRBV27 and TRBJ2-5, with D perhaps matching TRBD2 (6 bases). The CDR3 spans 16 residues. V was clipped by 5 bases and J by 1 base, with 17 bases between them. The germline V gene encodes CDR1 MNHEY and CDR2 SMNVEV (reference sequence). CDR3 DNA sequence: TGTGCCAGCAGTCCTAGGCTGCTGGGGGGCCAAGAGACCCAGTACTTC. Amino acids: CASSPRLLGGQETQYF.

The chain is built from TRBV5-1 and TRBJ2-7; 11 bases line up with TRBD1. This CDR3 comprises 15 residues. V lost 4 bases to trimming and J lost 3 bases; unmatched junction nucleotides: 6. Germline CDR1 SGHRS, CDR2 YFSETQ. Written as DNA, the CDR3 is TGCGCCAGCAGCCTCGGGGGGACAGGGGGCTACGAGCAGTACTTC. Translating gives CASSLGGTGGYEQYF.

J is TRBJ2-2 and V is TRBV18; 11 bases are shared with TRBD2. Germline V gene lookup returns CDR1 KGHSH and CDR2 LQKENI. The CDR3 has 16 residues. After removal of 6 bases from V and 3 bases from J, the junction contained 6 bases not matched to a gene. CDR3 amino acids: CASSPGTSGYTGELFF. The DNA of the CDR3 is TGTGCCAGCTCCCCCGGGACTAGCGGATACACCGGGGAGCTGTTTTTT.

The genes are TRBV6-5 and TRBJ1-5, with 7 bases identical to TRBD1. The CDR3 covers 15 residues. Trimming at V came to 5 bases and at J to 0 bases, leaving 4 bases not matched to a gene. Looked up from germline, CDR1 is MNHEY and CDR2 is SVGAGI. The CDR3 bases are TGTGCCAGCAGTCTTCAGGGGGATAGCAATCAGCCCCAGCATTTT. Protein: CASSLQGDSNQPQHF.

The chain couples TRBV4-1 to TRBJ2-1; D possibly matches TRBD1 or TRBD2 (11 bases each). The V gene lost 3 bases and the J gene lost 6 bases, with 27 bases spanning the gap. Per germline, CDR1 MGHRA and CDR2 YSYEKL. This CDR3 region has 19 residues. The CDR3 loop is CASSQRTGGLAGGSNEQFF. The CDR3 region has the DNA TGCGCCAGCAGCCAGAGGACAGGGGGCTTAGCGGGAGGGAGCAATGAGCAGTTCTTC.

This chain joins TRBV25-1 and TRBJ1-2, with D perhaps TRBD1 (6 bases). With 3 bases removed from V and 3 bases from J, the gap between germline ends came to 17 bases. Germline CDR1 reads MGHDK; CDR2 reads SYGVNS. This CDR3 contains 16 residues. CDR3 residues: CASSDRTDPRDYGYTF. In nucleotides, the CDR3 is TGTGCCAGCAGTGACCGGACAGACCCGAGGGACTATGGCTACACCTTC.

The count of this clone is one. The chain employs TRBV5-6 and TRBJ1-4; 11 bases match TRBD1. Germline V gives CDR1 SGHDT, CDR2 YYEEEE. The CDR3 runs to 16 residues. J was trimmed by 5 bases and V by 0 bases; bases with no gene match: 3. The CDR3: CASSLAGTGGNEKLFF. The CDR3 coding sequence is TGTGCCAGCAGCTTGGCCGGGACAGGGGGAAATGAAAAACTGTTTTTT. Using reference TRBV5-6 and TRBJ1-4 for the parts outside the CDR3, the full variable domain is DAGVTQSPTHLIKTRGQQVTLRCSPKSGHDTVSWYQQALGQGPQFIFQYYEEEERQRGNFPDRFSGHQFPNYSSELNVNALLLGDSALYLCASSLAGTGGNEKLFFGSGTQLSVL.

V and J are TRBV6-1 and TRBJ1-3; D is undetermined. The length of the CDR3 is 15 residues. Germline V gives CDR1 MNHNS, CDR2 SASEGT. V was cut by 3 bases and J by 0 bases, with 9 bases left in between. In DNA form, the CDR3 reads TGTGCCAGCAGTGACCACAGAACCTCTGGAAACACCATATATTTT. Translation: CASSDHRTSGNTIYF.

The rearrangement links TRBV28 to TRBJ2-4; 8 nucleotides align to TRBD1. CDR3 length equals 15 residues. V shed 2 bases, J shed 4 bases, and the junction held 4 bases outside the gene matches. Germline-derived CDR1 and CDR2 are MDHEN and SYDVKM. The CDR3 sequence: CASSLAGGGKNIQYF. DNA for the CDR3: TGTGCCAGCAGTTTAGCAGGGGGCGGGAAAAACATTCAGTACTTC.

This sequence joins TRBV18 and TRBJ2-3, with 15 positions matching TRBD2. CDR1 and CDR2 (germline): KGHSH, LQKENI. The CDR3 is 20 amino acids. V trimming: 6 bases; J trimming: 0 bases; junction bases outside the gene matches: 13. The CDR3 spells CASSPPPGLAGGGSTDTQYF. In DNA form, the CDR3 reads TGTGCCAGCTCCCCTCCTCCGGGACTAGCGGGAGGAGGGAGCACAGATACGCAGTATTTT.

This chain connects TRBV4-3 to TRBJ2-2; the match to TRBD2 covers 10 bases. The V gene end was trimmed by 1 base and the J gene end by 7 bases; junction bases not matched to a gene: 12. The CDR3 spans 18 residues. CDR1 and CDR2 (germline): LGHNA, YSLEER. The CDR3 DNA is TGCGCCAGCAGCCAAGTCGAGTCGTCTAGCGGGAGTAGCGGGGAGCTGTTTTTT. Translation gives CASSQVESSSGSSGELFF.

This clone was detected only a few times. The chain links TRBV9 to TRBJ2-1; D possibly corresponds to TRBD2 (5 bases). From germline, CDR1 is SGDLS and CDR2 YYNGEE. This CDR3 contains 15 residues. The V gene lost 4 bases and the J gene lost 1 base, with 12 bases spanning the gap. CDR3 in amino acids: CASSKDLKSYNEQFF. Here the CDR3 DNA reads TGTGCCAGCAGCAAGGACTTAAAATCCTACAATGAGCAGTTCTTC.

This clone is a singleton in its sample. This chain uses TRBV7-2 with TRBJ1-1; D call uncertain. The CDR3 consists of 16 residues. V was cut by 1 base and J by 0 bases, with 12 bases left in between. The V gene's germline CDR1 is SGHTA and CDR2 FQGNSA. The DNA of the CDR3 is TGTGCCAGCAGCTTAGGACACACGGGATTGAACACTGAAGCTTTCTTT. Encoded protein: CASSLGHTGLNTEAFF.

The genes are TRBV30 and TRBJ1-2; no clear D. V was cut by 3 bases and J by 2 bases, with 13 bases left in between. This CDR3 is 14 amino acids long. The V gene's germline CDR1 is GTSNPN and CDR2 SVGIG (reference sequence). The CDR3 DNA reads as TGTGCCTGGAGCCATCAACATACGAACTATGGCTACACCTTC. It translates to CAWSHQHTNYGYTF.

V usage is TRBV9 and J usage is TRBJ1-3; no clear D. The CDR3 covers 12 residues. Germline V gene data show CDR1 as SGDLS and CDR2 as YYNGEE. V was cut by 10 bases and J by 0 bases, with 8 bases left in between. The chain's CDR3 is CASQDSGNTIYF. The CDR3 nucleotides are TGTGCCTCTCAGGACTCTGGAAACACCATATATTTT.

This clone was counted once. The chain uses TRBV29-1 and TRBJ1-2; TRBD1 might be the D (5 bases). Germline CDR1 is SQVTM and CDR2 is ANQGSEA. The CDR3 has 14 residues. Trimming cost V 7 bases and J 0 bases, with 15 bases left between them. The CDR3 loop reads CSAEQGTTNYGYTF. The CDR3 DNA is TGCAGCGCCGAGCAGGGAACGACTAACTATGGCTACACCTTC.

As for this clone: This sample also contains other DNA sequences that code for the same CDR3. The chain is built from TRBV6-5 and TRBJ2-3, with D tentatively TRBD2 (6 bases). V was trimmed by 3 bases and J by 3 bases, leaving 10 bases between them. The CDR3 sequence is 14 residues long. CDR1 MNHEY and CDR2 SVGAGI come from the germline V gene. The CDR3 DNA follows: TGTGCCAGCAGTTATTCCGCGGGGACAGATACGCAGTATTTT. This translates into CASSYSAGTDTQYF.

The CDR3 is CASSVGVWTSGRRVSSTDTQYF. As DNA, the CDR3 is TGTGCCAGCAGCGTAGGGGTCTGGACTAGCGGGAGGAGGGTATCTAGCACAGATACGCAGTATTTT. The chain links TRBV9 to TRBJ2-3; 14 positions agree with TRBD2. The CDR3 covers 22 residues. With 0 bases clipped from V and 0 bases from J, the junction kept 15 bases outside the gene matches. Germline CDR1 SGDLS, CDR2 YYNGEE.

V usage is TRBV9 and J usage is TRBJ2-2, with 13 bases fitting TRBD2. The germline gives CDR1 SGDLS, CDR2 YYNGEE. The CDR3 loop spans 16 amino acids. The J segment lost 7 bases and the V segment lost 4 bases, leaving 7 bases of the junction unmatched. CDR3 sequence (DNA): TGTGCCAGCAGCTTGTGGACTAGCGGGAGTGGCGGGGAGCTGTTTTTT. Its protein product is CASSLWTSGSGGELFF.

V and J are TRBV6-6 and TRBJ2-6; D remains ambiguous. The CDR3 is 13 amino acids. In germline, CDR1 is MNHNY, CDR2 SVGAGI (reference sequence). Trimming left V 6 bases short and J 2 bases short, with 5 bases between. As DNA, the CDR3 is TGTGCCAGCAGGGAGCCTGGGGCCAACGTCCTGACTTTC. Amino acid sequence: CASREPGANVLTF.

This chain uses TRBV4-1 with TRBJ1-1, with D possibly matching TRBD1 (5 bases). The CDR3 runs 13 residues. V was cut by 0 bases and J by 6 bases, with 8 bases left in between. Germline V CDR1 and CDR2: MGHRA, YSYEKL. CDR3 nucleotide sequence: TGCGCCAGCAGCCAAGATGGGGCGCCTGAAGCTTTCTTT. Protein sequence: CASSQDGAPEAFF.

The rearrangement links TRBV7-2 to TRBJ1-1; tentatively, D is TRBD1 (5 bases). Germline V gene sequence: CDR1 SGHTA, CDR2 FQGNSA. Trimming took off 6 bases at V and 7 bases at J, with 12 bases between the two ends. The CDR3 loop spans 12 amino acids. The CDR3 nucleotides read TGTGCCAGCAGGCGGGACGGACATGAAGCTTTCTTT. Residues: CASRRDGHEAFF.

This chain uses TRBV19 with TRBJ2-7; 10 bases agree with TRBD1. Germline CDR1 and CDR2: LNHDA and SQIVND (reference sequence). V shed 10 bases, J shed 4 bases, and the junction held 10 bases outside the gene matches. This CDR3 is 14 amino acids long. This CDR3 is CATSSGTGAYEQYF. In DNA, the CDR3 is TGTGCCACTTCCTCCGGGACAGGGGCATACGAGCAGTACTTC.

The chain links TRBV7-9 to TRBJ1-1; 8 nucleotides align to TRBD1. The ends lost 6 bases at V and 3 bases at J; junction bases unmatched: 6. The CDR3 spans 14 residues. Germline CDR1 and CDR2: SEHNR and FQNEAQ (reference sequence). Here the CDR3 reads CASSYGQGHTEAFF. CDR3 DNA: TGTGCCAGCAGTTACGGACAGGGTCACACTGAAGCTTTCTTT.

This clone was seen only a few times. The gene calls are TRBV7-9 and TRBJ2-2, with D possibly being TRBD2 (6 bases). V lost 1 base and J lost 7, with 13 bases in between. Looked up from germline, CDR1 is SEHNR and CDR2 is FQNEAQ (reference sequence). The CDR3 is 15 residues long. CDR3 DNA: TGTGCCAGCAGCTTAGGCGGGGATGCGATCGGGGAGCTGTTTTTT. Protein sequence: CASSLGGDAIGELFF.

The chain carries TRBV10-3 and TRBJ1-4, with D unclear. Germline V gene data show CDR1 as ENHRY and CDR2 as SYGVKD. Trimming shortened V by 6 bases and J by 5 bases, and 13 bases separated the two germline ends. The CDR3 has 14 residues. The CDR3 bases are TGTGCCATCAGCAAACAGCTCCAAAATGAAAAACTGTTTTTT. Protein product: CAISKQLQNEKLFF.

Here the CDR3 reads CASSIGASVSTGELFF. In DNA form, the CDR3 reads TGTGCCAGTAGTATAGGGGCTAGCGTGAGTACCGGGGAGCTGTTTTTT. The V gene is TRBV19, the J gene TRBJ2-2, with D possibly matching TRBD2 (6 bases). V shed 1 base and J shed 5 bases, with 14 bases lying between them. Germline CDR1 reads LNHDA; CDR2 reads SQIVND (reference sequence). The CDR3 is 16 residues long. Supplemented by reference TRBV19 and TRBJ2-2, the full variable domain reads DGGITQSPKYLFRKEGQNVTLSCEQNLNHDAMYWYRQDPGQGLRLIYYSQIVNDFQKGDIAEGYSVSREKKESFPLTVTSAQKNPTAFYLCASSIGASVSTGELFFGEGSRLTVL.

This clone was observed a few times. The chain is built from TRBV2 and TRBJ1-2, with D perhaps matching TRBD1 (6 bases). The CDR3 has 12 residues. Trimming removed 7 bases at V and 7 bases at J, with 13 bases between. Germline loops: CDR1 SNHLY, CDR2 FYNNEI. For the CDR3, the DNA is TGTGCCAGCATGAGGGGGGGCAGTGGCTACACCTTC. Protein: CASMRGGSGYTF.

The rearrangement links TRBV27 to TRBJ2-7; TRBD2 matches 10 bases. With V trimmed by 6 bases and J by 1 base, 15 bases remained unmatched. CDR1 is MNHEY, CDR2 SMNVEV, per germline (reference sequence). The CDR3 has 18 amino acids. The CDR3 nucleotides read TGTGCCAGCAGCCCATCCGGGGCTAGCGGGAGTGGGTCCTACGAGCAGTACTTC. This sequence encodes CASSPSGASGSGSYEQYF.